These 8 T cell receptor beta chains were all obtained from the same sample, sequenced in a study of CD8 T cells in Susac syndrome. With random hexamers, roughly 0.45 to 1 ug RNA was reverse transcribed. TCRdb reprocessed the immunoSEQ multiplex PCR reads via MiXCR and lists one record per CDR3 protein. The table records approximately 120,000 distinct CDR3 sequences, 95% to 98% of them present only once. Sequencing input: CD4+ T cells from PBMCs. The receptors shown here come from a human donor in good health.

The chain uses TRBV3-1 and TRBJ2-2; no definite D call. The CDR3 runs to 14 residues. Germline loops: CDR1 LGHDT, CDR2 YNNKEL (reference sequence). With 4 bases removed from V and 0 bases from J, the gap between germline ends came to 6 bases. CDR3 in amino acids: CASSPSTNTGELFF. CDR3 coding DNA: TGTGCCAGCAGCCCTTCCACGAACACCGGGGAGCTGTTTTTT.

The rearrangement joins TRBV9 to TRBJ1-5; no clear D gene. Germline CDR1 reads SGDLS; CDR2 reads YYNGEE. The CDR3 extends over 14 amino acids. V shed 3 bases and J shed 0 bases, with 7 bases lying between them. CDR3 loop: CASSDSPSNQPQHF. The CDR3 DNA reads TGTGCCAGCAGCGACTCCCCTAGCAATCAGCCCCAGCATTTT.

V usage is TRBV5-1 and J usage is TRBJ1-5; the match to TRBD1 covers 7 bases. Germline values: CDR1 SGHRS, CDR2 YFSETQ. CDR3 length: 15 amino acids. V gave up 0 bases and J gave up 3 bases; unmatched junction bases: 3. CDR3 sequence reads: CASSLGDSNNQPQHF. CDR3 nucleotide sequence: TGCGCCAGCAGCTTGGGGGACAGCAACAATCAGCCCCAGCATTTT.

The chain uses TRBV7-9 and TRBJ2-2, with TRBD2 matching over 7 bases. Germline trimming cut 2 bases from V and 4 bases from J; bases unmatched to any gene: 4. The CDR3 is 15 residues long. Germline assignment: CDR1 SEHNR and CDR2 FQNEAQ (reference sequence). This CDR3 is CASSLRGGGTGELFF. The CDR3 region has the DNA TGTGCCAGCAGCTTACGCGGGGGAGGCACCGGGGAGCTGTTTTTT.

The gene calls are TRBV12-3 or TRBV12-4 and TRBJ1-2; D gene unclear. Trimming stripped 5 bases from V and 4 bases from J, with 8 bases between. This CDR3 contains 12 residues. This chain's CDR3 is CASSRAVYGYTF. The CDR3 DNA follows: TGTGCCAGCAGTAGGGCCGTCTATGGCTACACCTTC.

The chain uses TRBV5-1 and TRBJ2-5; 10 bases fit TRBD2. Trimming at V came to 2 bases and at J to 7 bases, leaving 8 bases not matched to a gene. In germline, CDR1 is SGHRS, CDR2 YFSETQ. There are 15 residues in the CDR3. CDR3 in amino acids: CASSFESSGSRTQYF. The CDR3, as DNA: TGCGCCAGCAGCTTTGAGTCTAGCGGGAGTCGGACCCAGTACTTC.

This chain connects TRBV28 to TRBJ1-2; no definite D call. Germline V gives CDR1 MDHEN, CDR2 SYDVKM. Trimming took 5 bases from V and 7 from J, leaving 14 bases between them. This CDR3 comprises 13 residues. In DNA form, the CDR3 reads TGTGCCAGCAGTCGATCCGGGAAACTTGGCTACACCTTC. It yields the protein CASSRSGKLGYTF.

The J gene is TRBJ2-5, the V gene TRBV18; the D is unclear. The CDR3 extends over 14 amino acids. In germline, CDR1 is KGHSH, CDR2 LQKENI. The V and J ends lost 1 base and 0 bases respectively, with 6 bases between them. Here the CDR3 DNA reads TGTGCCAGCTCACCACAAGAGTACCAAGAGACCCAGTACTTC. Translating it yields CASSPQEYQETQYF.